This is a list of T cell receptor beta chains from one sample in a study of T cells after yellow fever vaccination. TCRdb reanalysed the 5' RACE reads using MiXCR and keeps one entry per CDR3 protein. The sample has fewer than 400,000 distinct CDR3 sequences; about 10% are singletons. Material: CD4+ T cells sorted from PBMCs, obtained 45 days after the yellow fever booster vaccination. The receptors derive from a man aged 18 to 29 who received the YFV17D yellow fever vaccine. Both conserved end residues are part of each CDR3. The D gene is left open where the match is weak. Only part of the rows carry a size: once, few, many, or a class if the clone is expanded.

CDR3aa,CDR3nt,v_gene,j_gene,abundance,d_gene
CASSSGLAGVDIQYF,TGCGCCAGCAGCTCGGGACTAGCGGGGGTGGACATTCAGTACTTC,TRBV5-1,TRBJ2-4,.,TRBD2
CASSKDDYYGYTF,TGTGCCAGCAGCAAGGACGACTATTATGGCTACACCTTC,TRBV9,TRBJ1-2,.,.
CASSEFFGSGSAQYF,TGTGCCAGCAGTGAATTCTTCGGGTCAGGGTCGGCGCAGTATTTT,TRBV6-1,TRBJ2-3,few,.
CASRSTGHETQYF,TGTGCCAGCCGGAGTACAGGGCACGAGACCCAGTACTTC,TRBV6-2/TRBV6-3,TRBJ2-5,few,.
CASSSTSSGNTIYF,TGCGCCAGCAGCTCCACCAGCTCTGGAAACACCATATATTTT,TRBV5-1,TRBJ1-3,.,.
CASSLGQGHGGYTF,TGCGCCAGCAGCTTGGGACAGGGGCACGGTGGCTACACCTTC,TRBV5-1,TRBJ1-2,many,TRBD1
CATVNRDGENIQYF,TGTGCCACCGTAAATCGAGACGGGGAAAACATTCAGTACTTC,TRBV10-3,TRBJ2-4,few,.
CASSQGGLIGSEAFF,TGTGCCAGCAGCCAAGGGGGTCTAATCGGCAGTGAAGCTTTCTTT,TRBV4-2,TRBJ1-1,.,.
CASSRSTGWGQETQYF,TGTGCCAGCAGCCGCTCGACAGGGTGGGGCCAAGAGACCCAGTACTTC,TRBV3-1,TRBJ2-5,few,TRBD1
CASSYESSPLHF,TGTGCCAGCAGTTACGAGAGTTCACCCCTCCACTTT,TRBV6-2/TRBV6-3,TRBJ1-6,.,.
CASSLTATGANVLTF,TGCGCCAGCAGTTTGACAGCTACTGGGGCCAACGTCCTGACTTTC,TRBV5-1,TRBJ2-6,.,.
CSARSQLNNEQFF,TGCAGTGCTAGGAGTCAACTAAACAATGAGCAGTTCTTC,TRBV20-1,TRBJ2-1,.,.
CASSPTRLGYGYTF,TGTGCCAGCAGCCCTACCCGGCTAGGGTATGGCTACACCTTC,TRBV12-3/TRBV12-4,TRBJ1-2,few,.
CAAAAGTGGPGANVLTF,TGTGCCGCTGCCGCCGGGACAGGGGGCCCCGGGGCCAACGTCCTGACTTTC,TRBV10-3,TRBJ2-6,few,TRBD1
CSARFRLSSGYTF,TGCAGTGCTAGGTTCAGGCTATCTTCAGGCTACACCTTC,TRBV20-1,TRBJ1-2,.,.
CASSYGLAEQETQYF,TGTGCCAGCAGCTATGGACTAGCGGAACAAGAGACCCAGTACTTC,TRBV5-6,TRBJ2-5,many,TRBD2
CASSKTKPLGLSGNTIYF,TGTGCCAGCAGCAAAACAAAACCCCTCGGGCTTTCTGGAAACACCATATATTTT,TRBV21-1,TRBJ1-3,few,.
CASSPGYGTQYF,TGTGCCAGCAGTCCCGGCTATGGGACCCAGTACTTC,TRBV28,TRBJ2-5,.,.
CASRNQGGSTGELFF,TGTGCCAGCAGGAACCAGGGTGGGAGCACCGGGGAGCTGTTTTTT,TRBV6-4,TRBJ2-2,few,.
CASGRGHREKLFF,TGTGCCAGCGGACGGGGGCATCGGGAAAAACTGTTTTTT,TRBV3-1,TRBJ1-4,.,.